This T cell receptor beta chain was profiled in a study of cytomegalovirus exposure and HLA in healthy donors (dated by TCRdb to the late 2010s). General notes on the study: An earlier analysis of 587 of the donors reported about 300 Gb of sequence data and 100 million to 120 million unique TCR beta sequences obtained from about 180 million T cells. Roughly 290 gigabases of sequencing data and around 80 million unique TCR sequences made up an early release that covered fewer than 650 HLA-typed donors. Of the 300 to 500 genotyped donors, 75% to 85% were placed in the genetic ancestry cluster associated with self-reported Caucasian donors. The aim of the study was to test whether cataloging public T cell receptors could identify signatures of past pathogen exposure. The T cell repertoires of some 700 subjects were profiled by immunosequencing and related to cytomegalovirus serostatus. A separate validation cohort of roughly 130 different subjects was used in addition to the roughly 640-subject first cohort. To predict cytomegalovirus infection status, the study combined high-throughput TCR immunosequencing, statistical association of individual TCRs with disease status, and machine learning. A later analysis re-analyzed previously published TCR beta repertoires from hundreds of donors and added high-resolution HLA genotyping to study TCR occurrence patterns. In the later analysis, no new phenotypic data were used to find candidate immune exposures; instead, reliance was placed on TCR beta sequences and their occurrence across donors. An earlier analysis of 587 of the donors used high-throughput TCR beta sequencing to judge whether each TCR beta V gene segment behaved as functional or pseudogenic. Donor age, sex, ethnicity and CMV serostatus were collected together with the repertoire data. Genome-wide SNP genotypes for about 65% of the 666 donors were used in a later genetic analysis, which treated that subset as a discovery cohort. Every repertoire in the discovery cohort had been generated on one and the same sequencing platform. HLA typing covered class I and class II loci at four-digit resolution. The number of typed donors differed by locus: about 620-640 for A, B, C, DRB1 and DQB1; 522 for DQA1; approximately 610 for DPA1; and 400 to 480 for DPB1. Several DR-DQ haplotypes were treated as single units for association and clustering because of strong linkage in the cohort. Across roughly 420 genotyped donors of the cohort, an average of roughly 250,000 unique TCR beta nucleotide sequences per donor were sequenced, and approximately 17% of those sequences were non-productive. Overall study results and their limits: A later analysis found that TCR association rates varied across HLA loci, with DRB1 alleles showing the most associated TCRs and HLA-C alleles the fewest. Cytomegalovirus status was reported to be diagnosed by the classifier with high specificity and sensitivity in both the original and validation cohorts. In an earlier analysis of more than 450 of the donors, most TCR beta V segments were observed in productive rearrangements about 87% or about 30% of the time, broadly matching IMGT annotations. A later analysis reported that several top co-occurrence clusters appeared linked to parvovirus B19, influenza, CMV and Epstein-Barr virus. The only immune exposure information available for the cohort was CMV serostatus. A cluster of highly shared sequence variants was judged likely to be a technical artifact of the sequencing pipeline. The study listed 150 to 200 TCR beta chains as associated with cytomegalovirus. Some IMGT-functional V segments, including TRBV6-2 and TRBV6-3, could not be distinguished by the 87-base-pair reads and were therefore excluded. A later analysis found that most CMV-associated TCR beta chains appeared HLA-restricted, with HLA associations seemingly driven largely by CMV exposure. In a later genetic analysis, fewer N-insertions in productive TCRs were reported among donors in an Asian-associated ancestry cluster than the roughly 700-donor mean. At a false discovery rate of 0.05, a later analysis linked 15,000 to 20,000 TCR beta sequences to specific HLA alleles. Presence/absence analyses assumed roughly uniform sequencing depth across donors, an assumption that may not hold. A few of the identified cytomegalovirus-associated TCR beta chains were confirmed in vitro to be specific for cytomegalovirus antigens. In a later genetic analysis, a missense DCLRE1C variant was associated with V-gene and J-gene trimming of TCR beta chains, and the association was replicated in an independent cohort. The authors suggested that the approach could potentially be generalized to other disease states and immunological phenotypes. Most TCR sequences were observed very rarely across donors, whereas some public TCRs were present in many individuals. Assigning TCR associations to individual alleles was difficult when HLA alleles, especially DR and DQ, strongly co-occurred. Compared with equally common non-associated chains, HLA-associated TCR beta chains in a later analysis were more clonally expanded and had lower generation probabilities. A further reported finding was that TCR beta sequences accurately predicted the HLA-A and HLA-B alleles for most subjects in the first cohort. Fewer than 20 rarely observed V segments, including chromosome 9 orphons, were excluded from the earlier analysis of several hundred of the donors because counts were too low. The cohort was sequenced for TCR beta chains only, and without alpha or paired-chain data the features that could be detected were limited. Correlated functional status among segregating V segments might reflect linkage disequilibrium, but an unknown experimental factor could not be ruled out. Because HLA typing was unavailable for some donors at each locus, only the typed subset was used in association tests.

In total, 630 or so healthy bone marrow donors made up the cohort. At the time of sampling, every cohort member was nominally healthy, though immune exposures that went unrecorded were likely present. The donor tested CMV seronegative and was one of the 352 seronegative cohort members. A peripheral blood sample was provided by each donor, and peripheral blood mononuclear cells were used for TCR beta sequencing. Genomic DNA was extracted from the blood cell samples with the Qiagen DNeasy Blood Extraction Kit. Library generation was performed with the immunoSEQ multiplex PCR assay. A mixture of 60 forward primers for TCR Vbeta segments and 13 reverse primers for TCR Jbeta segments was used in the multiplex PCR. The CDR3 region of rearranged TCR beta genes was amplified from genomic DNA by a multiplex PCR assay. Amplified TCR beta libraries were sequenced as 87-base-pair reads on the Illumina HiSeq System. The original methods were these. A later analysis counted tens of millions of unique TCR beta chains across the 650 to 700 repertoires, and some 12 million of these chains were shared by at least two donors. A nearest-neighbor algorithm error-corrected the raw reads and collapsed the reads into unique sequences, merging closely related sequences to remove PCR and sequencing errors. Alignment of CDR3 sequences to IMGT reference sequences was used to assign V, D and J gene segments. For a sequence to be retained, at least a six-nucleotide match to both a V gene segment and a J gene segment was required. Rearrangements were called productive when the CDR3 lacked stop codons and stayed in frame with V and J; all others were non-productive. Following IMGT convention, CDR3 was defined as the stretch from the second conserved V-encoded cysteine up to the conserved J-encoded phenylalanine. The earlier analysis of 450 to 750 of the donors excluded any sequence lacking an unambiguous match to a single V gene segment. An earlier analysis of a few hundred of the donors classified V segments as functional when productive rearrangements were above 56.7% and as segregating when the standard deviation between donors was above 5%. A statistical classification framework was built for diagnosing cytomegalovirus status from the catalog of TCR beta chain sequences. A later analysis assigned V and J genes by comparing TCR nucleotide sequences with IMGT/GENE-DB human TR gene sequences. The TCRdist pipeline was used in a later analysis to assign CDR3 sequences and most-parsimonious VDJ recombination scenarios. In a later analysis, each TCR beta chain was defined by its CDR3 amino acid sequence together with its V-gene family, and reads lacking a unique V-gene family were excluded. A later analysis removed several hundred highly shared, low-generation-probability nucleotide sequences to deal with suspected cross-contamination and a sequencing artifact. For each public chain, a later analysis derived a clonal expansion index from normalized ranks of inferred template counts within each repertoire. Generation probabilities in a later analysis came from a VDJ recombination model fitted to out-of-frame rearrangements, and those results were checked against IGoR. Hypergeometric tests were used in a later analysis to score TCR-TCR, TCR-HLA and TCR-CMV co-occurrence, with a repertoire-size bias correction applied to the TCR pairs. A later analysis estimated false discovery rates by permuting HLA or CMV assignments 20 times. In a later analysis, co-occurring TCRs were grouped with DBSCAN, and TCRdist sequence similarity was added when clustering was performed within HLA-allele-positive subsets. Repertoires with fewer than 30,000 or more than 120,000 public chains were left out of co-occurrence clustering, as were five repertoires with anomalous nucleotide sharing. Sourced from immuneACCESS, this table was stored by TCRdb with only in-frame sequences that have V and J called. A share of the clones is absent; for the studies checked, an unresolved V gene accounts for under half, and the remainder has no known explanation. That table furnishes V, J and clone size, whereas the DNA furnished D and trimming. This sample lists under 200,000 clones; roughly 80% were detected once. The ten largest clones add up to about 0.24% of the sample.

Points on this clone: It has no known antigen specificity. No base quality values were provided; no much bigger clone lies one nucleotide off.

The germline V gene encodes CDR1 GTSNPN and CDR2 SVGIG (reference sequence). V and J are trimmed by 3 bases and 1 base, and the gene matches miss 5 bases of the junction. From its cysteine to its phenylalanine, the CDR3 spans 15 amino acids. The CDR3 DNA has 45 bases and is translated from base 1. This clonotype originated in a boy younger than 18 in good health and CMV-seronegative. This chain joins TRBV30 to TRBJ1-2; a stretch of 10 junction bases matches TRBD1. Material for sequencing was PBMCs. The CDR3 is CAWSPWDRGNYGYTF. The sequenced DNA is TGTGCCTGGAGCCCCTGGGACAGGGGTAACTATGGCTACACCTTC. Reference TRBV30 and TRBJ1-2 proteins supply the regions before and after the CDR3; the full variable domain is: SQTIHQWPATLVQPVGSPLSLECTVEGTSNPNLYWYRQAAGRGLQLLFYSVGIGQISSEVPQNLSASRPQDRQFILSSKKLLLSDSGFYLCAWSPWDRGNYGYTFGSGTRLTVV.